This section outlines one TCR beta chain sequence together with its context. Its antigen is not known. The data were taken from a study of human T cells and chemical hapten exposure. As for the study in general: Across its approximately 25 weeks, the study gave patients weekly diphenylcyclopropenone doses to the scalp.

The time point was: pre-sensitization, week 0. Treatment defined: therapeutic diphenylcyclopropenone sensitization with weekly scalp DPC. V trimming: 7 bases; J trimming: 7 bases; junction bases outside the gene matches: 5. Germline V gives CDR1 MNHEY, CDR2 SVGEGT. The CDR3 has 12 residues. The library put unique molecular identifiers onto individual cDNA molecules. From the RACE reads, TCRdb called clonotypes with MiXCR, one entry per CDR3 protein. This sample yields around 250,000 distinct CDR3 sequences, of which roughly 8.9% are seen a single time; over 2% belongs to the top ten. Findings of the study overall: TCRs above 1 in 1000 frequency did not change with DPC sensitization.

The gene calls are TRBV6-2 or TRBV6-3 and TRBJ2-3, with 7 bases that match TRBD2. The origin of this receptor is a woman aged 40 to 49 with alopecia areata. Some clones in this sample may be carry-over from other donors' samples. Sequencing was performed on whole blood, taken in connection with sensitization to the hapten diphenylcyclopropenone (DPC). This CDR3 is CASTSGTNTQYF. In nucleotides, the CDR3 is TGTGCCAGCACTAGCGGCACTAATACGCAGTATTTT.